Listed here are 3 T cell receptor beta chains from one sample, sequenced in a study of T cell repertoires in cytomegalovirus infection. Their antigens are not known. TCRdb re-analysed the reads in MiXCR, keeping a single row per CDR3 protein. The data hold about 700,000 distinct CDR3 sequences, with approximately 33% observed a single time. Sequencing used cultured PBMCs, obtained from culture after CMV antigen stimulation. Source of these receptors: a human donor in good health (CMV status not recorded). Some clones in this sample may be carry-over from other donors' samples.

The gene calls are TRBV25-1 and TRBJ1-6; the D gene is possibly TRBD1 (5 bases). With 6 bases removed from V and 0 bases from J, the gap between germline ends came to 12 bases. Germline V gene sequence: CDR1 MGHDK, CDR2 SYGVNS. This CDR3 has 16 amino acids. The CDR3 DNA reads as TGTGCCAGCAGCGGACCAGGGAGCTCCTATAATTCACCCCTCCACTTT. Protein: CASSGPGSSYNSPLHF.

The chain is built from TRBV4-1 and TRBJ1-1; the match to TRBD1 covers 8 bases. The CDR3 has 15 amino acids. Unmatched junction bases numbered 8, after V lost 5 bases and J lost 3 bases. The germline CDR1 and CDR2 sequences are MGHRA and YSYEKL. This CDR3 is CASSYEDREDTEAFF. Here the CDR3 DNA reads TGCGCCAGCAGCTACGAGGACAGGGAGGACACTGAAGCTTTCTTT.

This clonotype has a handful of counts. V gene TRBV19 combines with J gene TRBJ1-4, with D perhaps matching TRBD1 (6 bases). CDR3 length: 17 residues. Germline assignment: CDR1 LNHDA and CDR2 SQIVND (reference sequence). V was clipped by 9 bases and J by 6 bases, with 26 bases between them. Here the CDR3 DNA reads TGTGCCAGCTCCGGGACAATCACACGTATATGGGATGAAAAACTGTTTTTT. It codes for CASSGTITRIWDEKLFF. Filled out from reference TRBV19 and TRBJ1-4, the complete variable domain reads DGGITQSPKYLFRKEGQNVTLSCEQNLNHDAMYWYRQDPGQGLRLIYYSQIVNDFQKGDIAEGYSVSREKKESFPLTVTSAQKNPTAFYLCASSGTITRIWDEKLFFGSGTQLSVL.